This T cell receptor beta chain was found in a study of T-cell reconstitution after alpha-beta-depleted transplantation in children. Per germline, CDR1 DFQATT and CDR2 SNEGSKA (reference sequence). This CDR3 is 16 amino acids long. V shed 7 bases, J shed 2 bases, and the junction held 10 bases outside the gene matches. Unique molecular identifiers featured in how the TCRbeta library was prepared. TCRdb used MiXCR to reprocess the PCR reads, holding one entry per CDR3 protein. The data contain hundreds of thousands of distinct CDR3 sequences, 32% of them singletons. This sequence originates from a human donor who donated a stem cell graft to a child with aplastic anemia. The sequencing used PBMCs from the stem cell graft donor, collected from the stem cell graft. The gene calls are TRBV20-1 and TRBJ2-1; 11 positions match TRBD1. The CDR3 sequence: CSGTDLGQGAYNEQFF. The CDR3 coding sequence is TGCAGTGGGACGGACTTGGGACAGGGGGCCTACAATGAGCAGTTCTTC.